This T cell receptor beta chain was captured by sequencing in a study of shared clonotypes between healthy human individuals. Notes on this clone: The junction departs from the called germline gene at one end, perhaps through a read error.

Profiled with immunoSEQ multiplex PCR; TCRdb holds only in-frame clones, not every one. The table includes 2.3 million or so clones, approximately 95% detected once. Germline V gene lookup returns CDR1 MNHNS and CDR2 SASEGT. The length of the CDR3 is 13 residues. This receptor was identified in a man between 18 and 35 years old in good health. Some clones in this sample may be carry-over from other donors' samples. The chain combines TRBV6-1 with TRBJ2-7; 7 bases fit TRBD1. The sequencing sample was made of naive CD4+ T cells from PBMCs. Subset given: CD45RA+ positively selected. In DNA, the CDR3 is TGCGCCTCGGGACAGCCGGAGTCCTACGAGCAGTACTTC. This encodes CASGQPESYEQYF.